Shown below are 15 T cell receptor beta chains from a single sample sequenced in a study of T cell responses to AZD1222 COVID-19 vaccine. Measured with immunoSEQ multiplex PCR; TCRdb has only the in-frame clones, and not every one. The sample records 150,000 or so clones, 80% to 95% being singletons. Sequences were derived from peripheral blood, sampled on day 0 of AZD1222 vaccination. The source is an adult in good health.

This chain connects TRBV12-3 or TRBV12-4 to TRBJ1-1; D perhaps matches TRBD1 (6 bases). V was cut by 4 bases and J by 5 bases, with 11 bases left in between. The CDR3 runs 13 residues. The CDR3 coding sequence is TGTGCCAGCAGTTACAGGGAAACGACTGAAGCTTTCTTT. Amino acid sequence: CASSYRETTEAFF.

This clone is a singleton in its sample. The V and J genes are TRBV4-1 and TRBJ1-1; D possibly corresponds to TRBD1 (5 bases). CDR1 is MGHRA and CDR2 is YSYEKL in the germline V gene. The CDR3 covers 15 residues. With 4 bases removed from V and 0 bases from J, the gap between germline ends came to 12 bases. CDR3 coding DNA: TGCGCCAGCAGCCGCAGGGACGGAATGAACACTGAAGCTTTCTTT. Protein: CASSRRDGMNTEAFF.

The chain carries TRBV29-1 and TRBJ1-6; D call uncertain. This CDR3 region has 14 residues. Germline V gene lookup returns CDR1 SQVTM and CDR2 ANQGSEA. Trimming pared 6 bases from V and 5 bases from J, leaving 14 bases between. CDR3 amino acids: CSVRRSGNNSPLHF. CDR3 nucleotide sequence: TGCAGCGTGAGGAGGTCCGGGAATAATTCACCCCTCCACTTT.

The chain carries TRBV19 and TRBJ2-7, with 11 positions matching TRBD1. V was pared by 4 bases and J by 4 bases, with 18 bases of the junction left unmatched. The germline CDR1 and CDR2 sequences are LNHDA and SQIVND (reference sequence). The CDR3 runs 19 residues. The CDR3 reads CASSSRGTGGTLRSYEQYF. CDR3 sequence (DNA): TGTGCCAGTAGTAGTCGAGGGACAGGGGGTACCCTTAGGAGTTACGAGCAGTACTTC. The whole variable domain, remainder taken from reference TRBV19 and TRBJ2-7, is DGGITQSPKYLFRKEGQNVTLSCEQNLNHDAMYWYRQDPGQGLRLIYYSQIVNDFQKGDIAEGYSVSREKKESFPLTVTSAQKNPTAFYLCASSSRGTGGTLRSYEQYFGPGTRLTVT.

The chain recombines TRBV15 with TRBJ2-1; the match to TRBD2 covers 7 bases. This CDR3 has 14 amino acids. Germline-derived CDR1 and CDR2 are LNHNV and YYDKDF (reference sequence). Germline trimming cut 0 bases from V and 8 bases from J; bases unmatched to any gene: 4. The DNA of the CDR3 is TGTGCCACCAGCAGAGATCGGGGGGTCGATGAGCAGTTCTTC. Translated: CATSRDRGVDEQFF.

The chain links TRBV10-3 to TRBJ2-1; D unresolved. The CDR3 is 15 residues long. The germline V and J ends were trimmed by 3 bases and 0 bases, with 9 bases remaining between them. Germline loops: CDR1 ENHRY, CDR2 SYGVKD. Here the CDR3 DNA reads TGTGCCATCAGTGACGGCCTGCGCTCCTACAATGAGCAGTTCTTC. This sequence encodes CAISDGLRSYNEQFF.

The rearrangement uses TRBV2 and TRBJ2-7; no firm D call. The CDR3 consists of 11 residues. Germline V gene sequence: CDR1 SNHLY, CDR2 FYNNEI. V lost 7 bases to trimming and J lost 6 bases, with 10 bases between them. This CDR3 reads CASTGYAEQYF. CDR3 sequence (DNA): TGTGCCAGCACCGGTTACGCCGAGCAGTACTTC.

The V and J genes are TRBV11-3 and TRBJ2-2; possibly TRBD1 for D (5 bases). The CDR3 covers 16 residues. Germline V lookup: CDR1 SGHNT, CDR2 YENEEA. Trimming took 4 bases from V and 6 from J, leaving 18 bases between them. The CDR3 is CASSSRKSQGAGELFF. The CDR3 DNA reads TGTGCCAGCAGCTCTCGAAAATCTCAAGGGGCCGGGGAGCTGTTTTTT. The whole variable domain, remainder taken from reference TRBV11-3 and TRBJ2-2, is EAGVVQSPRYKIIEKKQPVAFWCNPISGHNTLYWYLQNLGQGPELLIRYENEEAVDDSQLPKDRFSAERLKGVDSTLKIQPAELGDSAVYLCASSSRKSQGAGELFFGEGSRLTVL.

The chain carries TRBV12-5 and TRBJ1-1, with a tentative D call TRBD1 (6 bases). V lost 4 bases to trimming and J lost 4 bases, with 19 bases between them. Germline loops: CDR1 LGHNT, CDR2 FRNRAP. This CDR3 has 16 amino acids. The CDR3 nucleotides are TGTGCTAGTGGTTCCACCTTCGGGGGGCTGGTCACTGAAGCTTTCTTT. Translating gives CASGSTFGGLVTEAFF.

This sequence joins TRBV15 and TRBJ1-1; TRBD1 might be the D (5 bases). The V end was cut by 3 bases, the J end by 1 base, with 6 bases between. Germline values: CDR1 LNHNV, CDR2 YYDKDF (reference sequence). CDR3 length: 13 residues. The CDR3 DNA reads TGTGCCACCAGCAGGCAGGGGAACACTGAAGCTTTCTTT. This translates into CATSRQGNTEAFF.

This rearrangement joins TRBV5-1 to TRBJ1-2; TRBD1 matches at 8 bases. Germline V lookup: CDR1 SGHRS, CDR2 YFSETQ. The CDR3 spans 15 residues. Losses at the gene ends were 3 bases for V and 6 bases for J; bases not matched to a gene: 10. CDR3: CASSWTGFSGHGYTF. CDR3 DNA sequence: TGCGCCAGCAGCTGGACAGGGTTTAGTGGTCATGGCTACACCTTC.

The chain employs TRBV19 and TRBJ2-1; the D gene is possibly TRBD2 (5 bases). The CDR3 runs to 13 residues. Germline assignment: CDR1 LNHDA and CDR2 SQIVND (reference sequence). The germline V and J ends were trimmed by 5 bases and 9 bases, with 14 bases remaining between them. CDR3 coding DNA: TGTGCCAGTAGTGGGAGTGGAGGTAGTGAGCAGTTCTTC. Protein: CASSGSGGSEQFF.

The chain joins TRBV12-3 or TRBV12-4 to TRBJ2-1; D is ambiguous. The CDR3 is made up of 11 amino acids. V was clipped by 5 bases and J by 11 bases, with 10 bases between them. The DNA for the CDR3 is TGTGCCAGCAGTCGGACGGCTCAGCAGTTCTTC. Its translation: CASSRTAQQFF.

The CDR3 is CAKSTSGRASYNEQFF. CDR3 bases: TGTGCCAAATCGACTAGCGGGAGGGCCTCCTACAATGAGCAGTTCTTC. The chain joins TRBV4-2 to TRBJ2-1; 14 nucleotides agree with TRBD2. CDR3 length: 16 amino acids. Germline lookup yields CDR1 LGHNA and CDR2 YNFKEQ. The V gene end was trimmed by 10 bases and the J gene end by 0 bases; junction bases not matched to a gene: 5.

The genes are TRBV2 and TRBJ1-1; TRBD1 might be the D (6 bases). Germline CDR1 and CDR2: SNHLY and FYNNEI. The CDR3 is 15 residues long. The V end was cut by 2 bases, the J end by 5 bases, with 15 bases between. CDR3 sequence reads: CASSELRGANTEAFF. The CDR3 DNA is TGTGCCAGCAGTGAATTGAGGGGGGCGAATACTGAAGCTTTCTTT.